The sequence of this TCR beta chain was determined in a study of CD8 T cells in ankylosing spondylitis. Study results and caveats: Prior literature has documented some motif variants in synovial fluid and blood from reactive arthritis. Ankylosing spondylitis blood appeared to carry a characteristic TCR beta motif of roughly 8 highly homologous variants. Reportedly, matched ankylosing spondylitis synovial fluid was significantly enriched for disease-linked clones.

Making use of molecular barcodes, quantitative 5'-RACE generated TCR beta libraries. TCRdb itself ran the 5' RACE reads through MiXCR, one entry per CDR3 protein. The data show approximately 140,000 distinct CDR3 sequences, with about 42% seen just once and approximately 14% held by the top ten. Of note for this clonotype: Its antigen is as yet unknown.

V lost 7 bases and J lost 4, with 10 bases in between. The CDR3 extends over 12 amino acids. The source of this sequence is a male donor with ankylosing spondylitis. The rearrangement uses TRBV12-3 or TRBV12-4 and TRBJ1-2; D perhaps matches TRBD1 (5 bases). The sequencing input was synovial fluid, either unsorted or a sorted T cell fraction (not recorded which). The CDR3 nucleotides read TGTGCCAGCACCCCCGGGACCTATGGCTACACCTTC. Amino acids: CASTPGTYGYTF.